This T cell receptor beta chain was identified during a study of T cells after yellow fever vaccination. Using its own MiXCR run on the 5' RACE reads, TCRdb lists one record per CDR3 protein. The data hold 250,000 to 350,000 distinct CDR3 sequences, with around 6.8% observed a single time. CDR1 and CDR2 (germline): DFQATT, SNEGSKA (reference sequence). Trimming took 1 base from V and 2 from J, leaving 5 bases between them. This CDR3 has 12 residues. This sample comprised PBMCs, obtained approximately 47 days after the first yellow fever vaccination. This TCR was recovered from a man younger than 30 who received the YFV17D yellow fever vaccine. The genes are TRBV20-1 and TRBJ2-5, with no clear D. The CDR3 here is CSARVLQETQYF. CDR3 nucleotide sequence: TGCAGTGCTAGAGTTTTGCAAGAGACCCAGTACTTC.